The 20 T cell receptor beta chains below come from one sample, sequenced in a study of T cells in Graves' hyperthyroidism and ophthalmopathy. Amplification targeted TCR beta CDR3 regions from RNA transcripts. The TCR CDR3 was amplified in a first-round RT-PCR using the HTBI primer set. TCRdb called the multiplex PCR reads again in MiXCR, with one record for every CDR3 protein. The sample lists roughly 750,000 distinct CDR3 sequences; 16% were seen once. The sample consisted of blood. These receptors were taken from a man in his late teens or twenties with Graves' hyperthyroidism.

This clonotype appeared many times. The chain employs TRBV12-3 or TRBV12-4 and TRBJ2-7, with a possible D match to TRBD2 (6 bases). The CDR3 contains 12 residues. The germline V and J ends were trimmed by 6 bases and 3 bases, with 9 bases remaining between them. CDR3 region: CASRRGSYEQYF. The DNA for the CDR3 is TGTGCCAGCAGGCGGGGCAGCTACGAGCAGTACTTC.

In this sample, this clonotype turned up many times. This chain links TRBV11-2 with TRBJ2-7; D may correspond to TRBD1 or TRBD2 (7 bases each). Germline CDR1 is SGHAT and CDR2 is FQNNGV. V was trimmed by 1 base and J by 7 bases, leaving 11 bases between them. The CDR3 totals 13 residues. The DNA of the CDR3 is TGTGCCAGCAGCTTAGCCAGGGGGGGTGAGCAGTACTTC. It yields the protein CASSLARGGEQYF.

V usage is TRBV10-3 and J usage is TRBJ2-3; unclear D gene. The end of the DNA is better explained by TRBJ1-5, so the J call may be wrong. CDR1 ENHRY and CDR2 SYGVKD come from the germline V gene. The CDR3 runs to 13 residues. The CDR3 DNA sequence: TGTGCCATCAGTGTGAGGCCCACAGATACGCAGCATTTT. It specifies CAISVRPTDTQHF.

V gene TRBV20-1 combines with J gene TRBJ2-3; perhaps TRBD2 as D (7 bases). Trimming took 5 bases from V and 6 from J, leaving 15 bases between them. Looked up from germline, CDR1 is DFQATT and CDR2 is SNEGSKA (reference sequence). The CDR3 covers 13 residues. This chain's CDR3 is CSAGGEGGDTQYF. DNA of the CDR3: TGCAGTGCTGGGGGCGAGGGAGGGGATACGCAGTATTTT.

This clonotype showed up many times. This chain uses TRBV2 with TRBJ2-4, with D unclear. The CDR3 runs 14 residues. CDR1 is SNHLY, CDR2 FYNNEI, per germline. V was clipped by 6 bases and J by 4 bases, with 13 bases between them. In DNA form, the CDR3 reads TGTGCCAGCAGGTGGGGTTTGGGGAAAAACATTCAGTACTTC. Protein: CASRWGLGKNIQYF.

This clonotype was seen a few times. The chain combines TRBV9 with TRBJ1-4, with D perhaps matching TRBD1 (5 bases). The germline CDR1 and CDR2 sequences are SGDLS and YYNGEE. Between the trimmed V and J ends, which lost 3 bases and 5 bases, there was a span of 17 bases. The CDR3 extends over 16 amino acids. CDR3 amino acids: CASSARGGVANEKLFF. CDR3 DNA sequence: TGTGCCAGCAGCGCCCGTGGGGGGGTCGCGAATGAAAAACTGTTTTTT.

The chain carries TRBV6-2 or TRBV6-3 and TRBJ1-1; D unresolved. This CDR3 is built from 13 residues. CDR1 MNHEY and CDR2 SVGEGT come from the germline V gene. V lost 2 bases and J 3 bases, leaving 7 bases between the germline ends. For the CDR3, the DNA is TGTGCCAGCAGTTACGAGAGGGACACTGAAGCTTTCTTT. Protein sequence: CASSYERDTEAFF.

The CDR3 protein is CASSEYLGGTGGRTGELFF. CDR3 sequence (DNA): TGTGCCAGCAGTGAATATCTAGGTGGGACAGGGGGAAGGACCGGGGAGCTGTTTTTT. The chain combines TRBV6-1 with TRBJ2-2; 11 bases match TRBD1. This CDR3 contains 19 residues. Per the germline V gene, CDR1 is MNHNS and CDR2 is SASEGT. V lost 2 bases, J lost 5 bases, and 13 bases stayed unmatched.

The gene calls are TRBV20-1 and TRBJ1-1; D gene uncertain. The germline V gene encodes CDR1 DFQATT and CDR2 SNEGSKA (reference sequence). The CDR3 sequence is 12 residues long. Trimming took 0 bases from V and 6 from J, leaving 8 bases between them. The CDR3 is CSARDRQAEAFF. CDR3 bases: TGCAGTGCTAGAGACCGCCAGGCTGAAGCTTTCTTT.

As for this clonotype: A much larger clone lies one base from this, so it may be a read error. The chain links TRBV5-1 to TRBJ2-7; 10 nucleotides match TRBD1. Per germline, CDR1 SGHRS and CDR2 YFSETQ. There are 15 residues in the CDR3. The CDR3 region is CASSQTGGADYGQYF. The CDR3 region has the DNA TGCGCCAGCAGCCAGACAGGGGGCGCCGATTACGGGCAGTACTTC. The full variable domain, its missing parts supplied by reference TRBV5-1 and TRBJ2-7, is KAGVTQTPRYLIKTRGQQVTLSCSPISGHRSVSWYQQTPGQGLQFLFEYFSETQRNKGNFPGRFSGRQFSNSRSEMNVSTLELGDSALYLCASSQTGGADYGQYFGPGTRLTVT.

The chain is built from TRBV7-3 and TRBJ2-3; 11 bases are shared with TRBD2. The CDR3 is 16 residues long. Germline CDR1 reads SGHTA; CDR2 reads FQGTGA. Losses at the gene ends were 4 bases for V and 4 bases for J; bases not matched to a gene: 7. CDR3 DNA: TGTGCCAGCAGCTCGGGACTAGCGGATGCCTCAGATACGCAGTATTTT. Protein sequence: CASSSGLADASDTQYF.

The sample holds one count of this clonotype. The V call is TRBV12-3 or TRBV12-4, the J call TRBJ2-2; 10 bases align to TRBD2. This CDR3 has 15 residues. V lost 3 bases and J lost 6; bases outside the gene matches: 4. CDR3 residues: CASSFLAGESGELFF. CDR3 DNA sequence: TGTGCCAGCAGTTTCCTAGCGGGAGAGTCCGGGGAGCTGTTTTTT.

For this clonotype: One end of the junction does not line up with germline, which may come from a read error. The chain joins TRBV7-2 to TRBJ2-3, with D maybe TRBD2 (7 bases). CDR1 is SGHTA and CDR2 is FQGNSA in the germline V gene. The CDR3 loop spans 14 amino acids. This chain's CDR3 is CASSATVGGLTQYF. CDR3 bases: TGCGCCAGCAGCGCGACGGTCGGGGGGCTTACGCAGTATTTT.

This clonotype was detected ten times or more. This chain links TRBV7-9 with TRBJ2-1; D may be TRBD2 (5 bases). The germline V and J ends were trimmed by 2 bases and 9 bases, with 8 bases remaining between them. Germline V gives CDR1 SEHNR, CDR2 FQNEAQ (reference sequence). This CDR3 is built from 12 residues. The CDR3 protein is CASSLLAFEQFF. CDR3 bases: TGTGCCAGCAGCTTACTAGCATTTGAGCAGTTCTTC. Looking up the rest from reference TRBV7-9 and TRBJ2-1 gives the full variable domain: DTGVSQNPRHKITKRGQNVTFRCDPISEHNRLYWYRQTLGQGPEFLTYFQNEAQLEKSRLLSDRFSAERPKGSFSTLEIQRTEQGDSAMYLCASSLLAFEQFFGPGTRLTVL.

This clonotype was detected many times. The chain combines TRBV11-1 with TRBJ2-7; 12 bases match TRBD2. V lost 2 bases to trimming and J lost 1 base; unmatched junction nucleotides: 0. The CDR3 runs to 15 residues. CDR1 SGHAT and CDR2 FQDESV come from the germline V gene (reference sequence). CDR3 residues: CASSLTSGRSYEQYF. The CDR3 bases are TGTGCCAGCAGCTTAACTAGCGGGAGGTCCTACGAGCAGTACTTC.

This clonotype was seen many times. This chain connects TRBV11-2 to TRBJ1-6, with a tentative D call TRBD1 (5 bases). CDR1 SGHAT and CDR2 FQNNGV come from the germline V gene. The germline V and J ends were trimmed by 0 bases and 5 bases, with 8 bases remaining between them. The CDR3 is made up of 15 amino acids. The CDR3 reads CASSLEGGDNSPLHF. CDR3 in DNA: TGTGCCAGCAGCTTAGAGGGAGGGGATAATTCACCCCTCCACTTT.

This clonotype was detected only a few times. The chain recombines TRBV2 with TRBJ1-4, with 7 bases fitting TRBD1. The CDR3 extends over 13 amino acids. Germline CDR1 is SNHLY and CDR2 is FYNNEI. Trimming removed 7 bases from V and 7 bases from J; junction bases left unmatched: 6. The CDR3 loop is CASNPGGIEKLFF. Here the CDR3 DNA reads TGTGCCAGCAATCCAGGGGGGATTGAAAAACTGTTTTTT. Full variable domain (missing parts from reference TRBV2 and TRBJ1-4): EPEVTQTPSHQVTQMGQEVILRCVPISNHLYFYWYRQILGQKVEFLVSFYNNEISEKSEIFDDQFSVERPDGSNFTLKIRSTKLEDSAMYFCASNPGGIEKLFFGSGTQLSVL.

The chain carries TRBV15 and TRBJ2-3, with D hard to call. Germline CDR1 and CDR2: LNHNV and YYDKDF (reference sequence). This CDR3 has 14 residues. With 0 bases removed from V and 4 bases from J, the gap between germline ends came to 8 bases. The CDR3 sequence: CATSRDPSSDTQYF. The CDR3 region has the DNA TGTGCCACCAGCAGAGATCCGTCCTCAGATACGCAGTATTTT.

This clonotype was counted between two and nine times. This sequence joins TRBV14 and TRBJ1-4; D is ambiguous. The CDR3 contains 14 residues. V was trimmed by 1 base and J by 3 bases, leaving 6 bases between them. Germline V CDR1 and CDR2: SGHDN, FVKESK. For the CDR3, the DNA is TGTGCCAGCAGCCAAGGATGGGCTAATGAAAAACTGTTTTTT. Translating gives CASSQGWANEKLFF.

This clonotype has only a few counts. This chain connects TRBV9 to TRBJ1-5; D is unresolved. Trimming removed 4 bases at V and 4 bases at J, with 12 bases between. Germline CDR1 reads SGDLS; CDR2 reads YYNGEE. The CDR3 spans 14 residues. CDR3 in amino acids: CASSPTTLNQPQHF. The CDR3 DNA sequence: TGTGCCAGCAGCCCAACAACACTGAATCAGCCCCAGCATTTT.